The 20 T cell receptor beta chains below were found in one sample sequenced in a study of cytomegalovirus exposure and HLA in healthy donors. Both 60 Vbeta primers and 13 Jbeta primers went into the PCR. The data were produced by immunoSEQ multiplex PCR, yet TCRdb's version contains in-frame clones alone and is incomplete. The sample shows 90,000 to 130,000 clones, around 70% of them seen only once. Specimen: PBMCs. These receptors all come from a man aged 30 to 39 in good health and CMV-seropositive.

Only one count was recorded for this clone. The chain employs TRBV18 and TRBJ1-1; tentatively, D is TRBD1 (5 bases). The CDR3 extends over 14 amino acids. CDR1 is KGHSH and CDR2 is LQKENI in the germline V gene. V lost 6 bases and J lost 3, with 14 bases in between. CDR3: CASSGPGGDTEAFF. In DNA form, the CDR3 reads TGTGCCAGCTCGGGTCCGGGAGGGGACACTGAAGCTTTCTTT.

This chain links TRBV2 with TRBJ1-1; no definite D call. The germline CDR1 and CDR2 sequences are SNHLY and FYNNEI. V lost 7 bases to trimming and J lost 1 base, with 10 bases between them. This CDR3 is 13 amino acids long. CDR3 nucleotide sequence: TGTGCCAGCATCATAGACACGAACACTGAAGCTTTCTTT. Its translation: CASIIDTNTEAFF. The variable domain in full, completed from reference TRBV2 and TRBJ1-1, reads EPEVTQTPSHQVTQMGQEVILRCVPISNHLYFYWYRQILGQKVEFLVSFYNNEISEKSEIFDDQFSVERPDGSNFTLKIRSTKLEDSAMYFCASIIDTNTEAFFGQGTRLTVV.

The chain employs TRBV27 and TRBJ2-7; 7 nucleotides match TRBD2. With V trimmed by 7 bases and J by 0 bases, 6 bases remained unmatched. This CDR3 has 14 residues. Germline V lookup: CDR1 MNHEY, CDR2 SMNVEV (reference sequence). CDR3 nucleotides: TGTGCCAGCACGGGAGGTTCAAGCTCCTACGAGCAGTACTTC. Translated, it gives CASTGGSSSYEQYF.

CDR3 protein: CAWSVTGQGYGYTF. DNA of the CDR3: TGTGCCTGGAGTGTTACGGGACAGGGTTATGGCTACACCTTC. V is TRBV30 and J is TRBJ1-2; the match to TRBD1 covers 9 bases. V shed 0 bases and J 5 bases; nucleotides not matched to a gene: 4. The CDR3 length is 14 residues. Germline CDR1 reads GTSNPN; CDR2 reads SVGIG (reference sequence).

This clone was seen a handful of times. V gene TRBV6-5 combines with J gene TRBJ1-2; TRBD1 is a possible D gene (6 bases). This CDR3 is built from 12 residues. CDR1 and CDR2 (germline): MNHEY, SVGAGI. With 8 bases removed from V and 8 bases from J, the gap between germline ends came to 15 bases. The CDR3 reads CASASGVRGYTF. The CDR3 coding sequence is TGTGCCAGCGCATCAGGGGTACGGGGCTACACCTTC.

This clone has just a few counts. This sequence joins TRBV19 and TRBJ1-1; D unresolved. The CDR3 loop spans 13 amino acids. The germline V and J ends were trimmed by 8 bases and 4 bases, with 14 bases remaining between them. Germline values: CDR1 LNHDA, CDR2 SQIVND (reference sequence). This chain's CDR3 is CASFSRGSTEAFF. The DNA of the CDR3 is TGTGCCAGTTTTTCCCGAGGGAGCACTGAAGCTTTCTTT.

V and J are TRBV4-1 and TRBJ1-5, with D possibly TRBD1 on 6 matching bases. Trimming took off 0 bases at V and 7 bases at J, with 13 bases between the two ends. The CDR3 extends over 15 amino acids. Germline-derived CDR1 and CDR2 are MGHRA and YSYEKL. DNA for the CDR3: TGCGCCAGCAGCCAAGACGGTCTGGGGGCCCAGCCCCAGCATTTT. Translation: CASSQDGLGAQPQHF.

The chain links TRBV18 to TRBJ2-4; no reliable D call. CDR3 length: 21 amino acids. Germline V CDR1 and CDR2: KGHSH, LQKENI. V was cut by 6 bases and J by 0 bases, with 30 bases left in between. The chain's CDR3 is CASSLSPVSSAFPLAKNIQYF. CDR3 nucleotide sequence: TGTGCCAGCTCCCTGAGCCCCGTATCATCTGCATTTCCCTTAGCCAAAAACATTCAGTACTTC.

V and J are TRBV19 and TRBJ1-2, with 7 bases aligning to TRBD1. This CDR3 comprises 14 residues. The germline V gene encodes CDR1 LNHDA and CDR2 SQIVND (reference sequence). The V segment lost 5 bases and the J segment 2 bases; nucleotides outside the gene matches: 5. This CDR3 is CASSVLTGNYGYTF. The CDR3 nucleotides read TGTGCCAGTAGTGTTTTGACAGGGAACTATGGCTACACCTTC.

Remarks on this clone: An end of the junction differs from the germline gene, which may be a read error. The rearrangement uses TRBV11-2 and TRBJ1-1; 9 bases are shared with TRBD1. This CDR3 has 17 amino acids. Per the germline V gene, CDR1 is SGHAT and CDR2 is FQNNGV. Here the CDR3 DNA reads TGTGCCAACAGCGGTGACAGGGGGTTCACTATGAACACTGAAGCTTTCTTT. Translated: CANSGDRGFTMNTEAFF. The variable domain in full, with the rest retrieved from reference TRBV11-2 and TRBJ1-1, is EAGVAQSPRYKIIEKRQSVAFWCNPISGHATLYWYQQILGQGPKLLIQFQNNGVVDDSQLPKDRFSAERLKGVDSTLKIQPAKLEDSAVYLCANSGDRGFTMNTEAFFGQGTRLTVV.

The V gene is TRBV4-3, the J gene TRBJ2-5, with 12 bases lining up with TRBD2. CDR1 is LGHNA and CDR2 is YSLEER in the germline V gene. V shed 1 base and J 4 bases; nucleotides not matched to a gene: 7. The CDR3 is made up of 17 amino acids. The CDR3 DNA is TGCGCCAGCAGCCAAGGGATAGAGGGACTAGCGGGAGAGACCCAGTACTTC. This gives the protein CASSQGIEGLAGETQYF.

This clone was seen just once. The chain links TRBV28 to TRBJ2-5; D unresolved. CDR3 size: 14 residues. Germline V CDR1 and CDR2: MDHEN, SYDVKM. Trimming removed 3 bases from V and 7 bases from J, with 15 bases in between. CDR3 residues: CASSLALPTGTQYF. The CDR3, as DNA: TGTGCCAGCAGTTTGGCGCTCCCTACGGGGACCCAGTACTTC.

This clone was counted only a few times. The chain combines TRBV29-1 with TRBJ2-1; TRBD2 might be the D (6 bases). CDR1 and CDR2 (germline): SQVTM, ANQGSEA. This CDR3 spans 15 amino acids. Trimming stripped 7 bases from V and 1 base from J, with 17 bases between. The CDR3 loop is CSAGPQSGSYNEQFF. Written as DNA, the CDR3 is TGCAGCGCCGGGCCCCAAAGCGGGTCCTACAATGAGCAGTTCTTC.

The rearrangement joins TRBV4-1 to TRBJ2-1; 9 bases line up with TRBD2. The CDR3 is made up of 16 amino acids. Germline CDR1 reads MGHRA; CDR2 reads YSYEKL. The V segment lost 0 bases and the J segment 11 bases; nucleotides outside the gene matches: 11. CDR3 amino acids: CASSQEYGGGASKQFF. CDR3 sequence (DNA): TGCGCCAGCAGCCAAGAGTACGGCGGGGGGGCTAGTAAGCAGTTCTTC.

On this clone: The junction shows a germline mismatch at one end, possibly a read error. V is TRBV19 and J is TRBJ1-5; 11 bases line up with TRBD1. CDR1 is LNHDA and CDR2 is SQIVND in the germline V gene (reference sequence). This CDR3 comprises 17 residues. This CDR3 reads CASSRGQGASRNQPQHF. The CDR3 bases are TGTGCCAGCAGTAGAGGACAGGGGGCTTCGCGCAATCAGCCCCAGCATTTT.

This chain connects TRBV18 to TRBJ1-1, with D possibly matching TRBD1 (6 bases). V lost 4 bases, J lost 6 bases, and 9 bases lay in between. This CDR3 contains 12 residues. The germline V gene has CDR1 KGHSH and CDR2 LQKENI. CDR3 region: CASSLRGAEAFF. The CDR3 DNA is TGTGCCAGCTCACTCAGGGGCGCTGAAGCTTTCTTT.

The chain joins TRBV28 to TRBJ2-1; D gene uncertain. CDR1 and CDR2 (germline): MDHEN, SYDVKM. The CDR3 has 15 amino acids. With 2 bases removed from V and 6 bases from J, the gap between germline ends came to 14 bases. The CDR3 DNA follows: TGTGCCAGCAGTTTACCCCCCACTATTTTCAATGAGCAGTTCTTC. This gives the protein CASSLPPTIFNEQFF.

V usage is TRBV6-1 and J usage is TRBJ2-7, with D possibly being TRBD1 (6 bases). The CDR3 is made up of 14 amino acids. V dropped 7 bases and J dropped 4 bases, with 17 bases sitting between them. Germline CDR1 reads MNHNS; CDR2 reads SASEGT. This chain's CDR3 is CASTSPRGVYEQYF. The DNA for the CDR3 is TGTGCCAGCACCTCGCCCAGGGGTGTGTACGAGCAGTACTTC.

The chain links TRBV11-3 to TRBJ1-1; 8 nucleotides match TRBD1. V lost 2 bases to trimming and J lost 4 bases; unmatched junction nucleotides: 6. Germline loops: CDR1 SGHNT, CDR2 YENEEA. This CDR3 region has 15 residues. The CDR3 sequence is CASSLQGASGTEAFF. CDR3 nucleotides: TGTGCCAGCAGCTTACAGGGGGCTTCGGGCACTGAAGCTTTCTTT.

This sequence joins TRBV5-4 and TRBJ2-2; D perhaps matches TRBD2 (5 bases). This CDR3 spans 14 amino acids. Germline V CDR1 and CDR2: SGHNT, YYREEE (reference sequence). Trimming removed 5 bases from V and 4 bases from J, with 12 bases in between. The CDR3 DNA sequence: TGTGCCAGCAGTGGCCGTCGGGGCACCGGGGAGCTGTTTTTT. Its protein product is CASSGRRGTGELFF.